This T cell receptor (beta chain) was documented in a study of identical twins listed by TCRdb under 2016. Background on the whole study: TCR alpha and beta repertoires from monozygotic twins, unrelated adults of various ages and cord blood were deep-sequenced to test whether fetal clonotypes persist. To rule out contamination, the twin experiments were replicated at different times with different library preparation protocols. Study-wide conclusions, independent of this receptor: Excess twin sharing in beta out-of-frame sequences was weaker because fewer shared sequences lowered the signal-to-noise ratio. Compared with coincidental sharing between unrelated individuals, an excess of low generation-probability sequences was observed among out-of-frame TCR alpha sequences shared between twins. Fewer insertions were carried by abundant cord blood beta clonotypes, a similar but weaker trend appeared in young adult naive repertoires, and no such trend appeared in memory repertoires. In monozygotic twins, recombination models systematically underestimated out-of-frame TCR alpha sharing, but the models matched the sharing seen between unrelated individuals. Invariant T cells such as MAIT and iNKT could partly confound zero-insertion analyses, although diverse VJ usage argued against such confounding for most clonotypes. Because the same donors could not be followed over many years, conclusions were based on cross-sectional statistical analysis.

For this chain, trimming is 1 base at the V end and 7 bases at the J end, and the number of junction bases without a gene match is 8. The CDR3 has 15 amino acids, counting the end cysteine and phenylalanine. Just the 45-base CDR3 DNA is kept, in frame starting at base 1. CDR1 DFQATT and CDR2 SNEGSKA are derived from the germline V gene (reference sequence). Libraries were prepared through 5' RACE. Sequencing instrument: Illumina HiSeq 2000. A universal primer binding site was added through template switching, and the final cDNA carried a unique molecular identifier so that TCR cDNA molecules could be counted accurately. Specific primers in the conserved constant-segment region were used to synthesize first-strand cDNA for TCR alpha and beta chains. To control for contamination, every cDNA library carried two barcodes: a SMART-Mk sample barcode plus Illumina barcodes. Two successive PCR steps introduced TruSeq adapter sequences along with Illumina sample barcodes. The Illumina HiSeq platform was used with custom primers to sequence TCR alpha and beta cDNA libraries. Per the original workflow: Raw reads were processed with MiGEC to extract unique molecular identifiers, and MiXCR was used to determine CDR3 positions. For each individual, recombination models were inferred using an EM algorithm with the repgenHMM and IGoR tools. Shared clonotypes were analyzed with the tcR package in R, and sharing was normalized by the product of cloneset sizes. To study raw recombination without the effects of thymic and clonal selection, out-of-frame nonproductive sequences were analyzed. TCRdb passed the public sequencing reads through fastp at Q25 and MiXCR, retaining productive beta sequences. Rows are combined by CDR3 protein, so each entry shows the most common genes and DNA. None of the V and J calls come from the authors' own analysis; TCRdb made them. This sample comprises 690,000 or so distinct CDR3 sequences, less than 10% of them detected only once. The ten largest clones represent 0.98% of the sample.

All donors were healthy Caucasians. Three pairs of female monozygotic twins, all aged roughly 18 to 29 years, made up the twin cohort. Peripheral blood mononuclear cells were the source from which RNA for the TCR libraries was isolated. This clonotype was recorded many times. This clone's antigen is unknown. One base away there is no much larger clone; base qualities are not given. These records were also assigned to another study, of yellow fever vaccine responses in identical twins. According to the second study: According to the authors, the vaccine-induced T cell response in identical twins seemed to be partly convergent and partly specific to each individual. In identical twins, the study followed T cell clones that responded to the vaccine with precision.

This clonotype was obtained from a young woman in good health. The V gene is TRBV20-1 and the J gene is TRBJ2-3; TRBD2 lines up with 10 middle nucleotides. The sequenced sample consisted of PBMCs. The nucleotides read TGCAGTGCTAGAGTACTAGCGGGAATGGTGTATACGCAGTATTTT. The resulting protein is CSARVLAGMVYTQYF.